This T cell receptor beta chain was captured in a study of early T cells in non-severe SARS-CoV-2 infection. MiXCR was run by TCRdb on the 5' RACE reads, yielding one entry per CDR3 protein. The data show more than 65,000 distinct CDR3 sequences, around an eighth seen once. Trimming removed 3 bases at V and 0 bases at J, with 13 bases between. CDR3 size: 15 residues. Looked up from germline, CDR1 is SGDLS and CDR2 is YYNGEE. This clonotype was seen repeatedly, ten times or more. The clonotype originates from an adult who was a healthcare worker with PCR-confirmed SARS-CoV-2 infection or an uninfected control (not recorded which). Sequencing used whole blood, obtained at baseline. The gene calls are TRBV9 and TRBJ2-7; no firm D call. CDR3 nucleotides: TGTGCCAGCAGCGCTTCAGGAGTGCACTCCTACGAGCAGTACTTC. This encodes CASSASGVHSYEQYF.